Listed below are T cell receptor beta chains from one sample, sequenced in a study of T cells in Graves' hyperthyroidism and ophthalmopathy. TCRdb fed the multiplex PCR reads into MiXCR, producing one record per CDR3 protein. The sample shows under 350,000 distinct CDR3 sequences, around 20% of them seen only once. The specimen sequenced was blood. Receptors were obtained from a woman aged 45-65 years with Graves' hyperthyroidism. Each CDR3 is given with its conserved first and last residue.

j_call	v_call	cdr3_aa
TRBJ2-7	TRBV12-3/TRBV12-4	CASSPQTGLYEQYF
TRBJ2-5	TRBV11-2	CASQRTPGTTGETQYF
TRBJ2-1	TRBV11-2	CASSSWTISSYNEQFF
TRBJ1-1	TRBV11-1	CASSLEGPRTEAFF
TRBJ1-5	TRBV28	CASSPGQGTLGPQHF
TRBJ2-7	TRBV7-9	CASSSTRGAPYEQYF
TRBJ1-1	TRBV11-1	CASSLAGQGAEAFF
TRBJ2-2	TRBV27	CASSPHETGELFF
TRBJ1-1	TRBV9	CASSVTENTEAFF
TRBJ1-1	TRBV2	CAISEQLNTEAFF